Detailed here is one T cell receptor beta chain. As yet, its antigen is unknown. These data come from a study of cytomegalovirus exposure and HLA in healthy donors. With 60 Vbeta and 13 Jbeta primers, the PCR was carried out. Sequencing used immunoSEQ multiplex PCR; TCRdb keeps in-frame clones, though not all of them. Of roughly 180,000 clones listed, 84% are singletons. Germline lookup yields CDR1 SNHLY and CDR2 FYNNEI. The ends were cut back, 7 bases at V and 2 bases at J, with 11 bases in the middle. This CDR3 spans 13 amino acids. The study, taken as a whole, reports: The sole available immune exposure information was CMV serostatus. Specific recognition of CMV antigens was confirmed in vitro for a few chains (all CMV-associated).

The J gene is TRBJ2-5, the V gene TRBV2, with D perhaps matching TRBD2 (6 bases). The specimen was PBMCs. The receptor was derived from a boy aged 10-17 years in good health and CMV-seronegative. The CDR3 protein is CASIGLTQETQYF. The CDR3 DNA follows: TGTGCCAGCATTGGACTAACACAAGAGACCCAGTACTTC.